This T cell receptor (beta chain) is drawn from a study of T cells in Graves' hyperthyroidism and ophthalmopathy. It was uncontrolled infection, other autoimmune disease, pregnancy or lactation that excluded patients. It was RNA transcripts that yielded the amplified TCR beta CDR3 regions. HTBI primers were employed in a first-round RT-PCR of the TCR CDR3. TCRdb reprocessed the multiplex PCR reads with MiXCR, giving one entry per CDR3 protein. This table has around 540,000 distinct CDR3 sequences, around 15% appearing once. This clonotype was observed a few times. Its matching antigen is unknown. Findings and limits, study-wide: Model output signaled ophthalmopathy a median approximately six months ahead of onset.

The sequence came from a woman under 40 with Graves' ophthalmopathy. The material sequenced was blood.

The DNA of the CDR3 is TGTGCCAGCAGCCAAGTTTCTAGCGGGAGCCCAGATACGCAGTATTTT. Residues: CASSQVSSGSPDTQYF. The rearrangement uses TRBV4-2 and TRBJ2-3, with 10 bases aligning to TRBD2. Losses at the gene ends were 1 base for V and 4 bases for J; bases not matched to a gene: 5. Germline V lookup: CDR1 LGHNA, CDR2 YNFKEQ. The CDR3 contains 16 residues.